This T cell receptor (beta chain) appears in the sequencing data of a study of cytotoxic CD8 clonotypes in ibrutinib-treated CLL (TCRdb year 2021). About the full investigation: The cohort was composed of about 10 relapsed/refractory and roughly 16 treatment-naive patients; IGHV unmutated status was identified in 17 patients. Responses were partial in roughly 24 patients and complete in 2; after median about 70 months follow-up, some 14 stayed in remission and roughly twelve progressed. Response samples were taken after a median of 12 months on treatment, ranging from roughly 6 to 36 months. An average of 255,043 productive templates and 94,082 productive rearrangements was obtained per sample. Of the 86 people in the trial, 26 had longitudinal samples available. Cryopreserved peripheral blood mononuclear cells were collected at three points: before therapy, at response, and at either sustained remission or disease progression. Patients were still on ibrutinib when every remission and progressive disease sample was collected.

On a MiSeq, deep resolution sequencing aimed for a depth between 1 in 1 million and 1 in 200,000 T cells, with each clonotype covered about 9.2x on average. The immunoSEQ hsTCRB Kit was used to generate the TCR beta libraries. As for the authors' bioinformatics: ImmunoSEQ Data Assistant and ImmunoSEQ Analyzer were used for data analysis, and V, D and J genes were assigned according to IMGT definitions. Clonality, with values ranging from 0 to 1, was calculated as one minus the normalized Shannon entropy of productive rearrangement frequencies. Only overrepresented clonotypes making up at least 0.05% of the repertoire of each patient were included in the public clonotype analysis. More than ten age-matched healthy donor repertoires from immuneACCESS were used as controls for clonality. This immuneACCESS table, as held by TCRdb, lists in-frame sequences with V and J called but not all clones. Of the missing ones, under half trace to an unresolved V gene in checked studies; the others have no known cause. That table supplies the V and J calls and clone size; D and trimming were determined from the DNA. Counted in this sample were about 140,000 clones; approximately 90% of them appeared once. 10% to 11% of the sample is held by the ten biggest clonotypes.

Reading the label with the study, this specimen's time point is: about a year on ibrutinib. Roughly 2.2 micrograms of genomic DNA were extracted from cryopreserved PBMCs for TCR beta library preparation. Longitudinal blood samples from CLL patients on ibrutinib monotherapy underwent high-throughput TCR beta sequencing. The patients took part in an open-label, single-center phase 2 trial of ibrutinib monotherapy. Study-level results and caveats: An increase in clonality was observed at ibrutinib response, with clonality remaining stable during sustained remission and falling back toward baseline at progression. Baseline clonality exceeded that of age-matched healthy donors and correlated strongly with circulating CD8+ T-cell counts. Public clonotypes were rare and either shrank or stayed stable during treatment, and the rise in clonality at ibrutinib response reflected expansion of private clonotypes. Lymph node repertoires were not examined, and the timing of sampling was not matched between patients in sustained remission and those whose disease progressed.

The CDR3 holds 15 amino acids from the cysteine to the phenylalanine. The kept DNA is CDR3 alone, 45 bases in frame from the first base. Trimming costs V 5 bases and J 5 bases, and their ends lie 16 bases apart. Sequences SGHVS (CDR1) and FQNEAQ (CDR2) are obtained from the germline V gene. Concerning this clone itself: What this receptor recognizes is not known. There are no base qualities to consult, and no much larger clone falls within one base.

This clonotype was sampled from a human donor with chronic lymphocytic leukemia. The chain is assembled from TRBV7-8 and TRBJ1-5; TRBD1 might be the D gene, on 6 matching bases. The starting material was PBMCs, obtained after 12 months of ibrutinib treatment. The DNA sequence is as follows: TGTGCCAGCAGCCCCTCGGGGGACACATATCAGCCCCAGCATTTT. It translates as CASSPSGDTYQPQHF.